Below, 20 T cell receptor beta chains from the same sample are listed, as sequenced in a study of control samples from healthy donors and cancer patients. Clones were read by immunoSEQ multiplex PCR, and TCRdb kept only the in-frame ones, dropping some. Among under 150,000 clones, nearly 95% were seen once, and the ten largest hold roughly 2.6%. The sequenced sample consisted of blood. These receptor sequences come from a man aged 25 to 40 in good health.

V gene TRBV4-2 combines with J gene TRBJ1-1; D is unclear. CDR3 length: 15 residues. V lost 3 bases and J 11 bases, leaving 22 bases between the germline ends. Germline V CDR1 and CDR2: LGHNA, YNFKEQ. This chain's CDR3 is CASSQARGPTREAFF. Here the CDR3 DNA reads TGTGCCAGCAGCCAGGCCCGAGGCCCCACCCGCGAGGCTTTCTTT.

J is TRBJ2-2 and V is TRBV11-2; no clear D. Germline CDR1 SGHAT, CDR2 FQNNGV. With 2 bases removed from V and 5 bases from J, the gap between germline ends came to 12 bases. This CDR3 region has 15 residues. This CDR3 reads CASSLRVGKTGELFF. The DNA for the CDR3 is TGTGCCAGCAGCTTAAGGGTAGGGAAGACCGGGGAGCTGTTTTTT.

V usage is TRBV9 and J usage is TRBJ1-4; 9 nucleotides agree with TRBD1. Germline V lookup: CDR1 SGDLS, CDR2 YYNGEE. Losses at the gene ends were 3 bases for V and 8 bases for J; bases not matched to a gene: 8. The CDR3 covers 15 residues. CDR3 amino acids: CASSATGGAGEKLFF. In DNA form, the CDR3 reads TGTGCCAGCAGCGCCACAGGGGGCGCTGGGGAAAAACTGTTTTTT.

This chain joins TRBV11-2 and TRBJ2-3; D gene uncertain. Germline V CDR1 and CDR2: SGHAT, FQNNGV. This CDR3 is 14 amino acids long. The germline V and J ends were trimmed by 1 base and 2 bases, with 7 bases remaining between them. The CDR3 is CASSLGQATDTQYF. The CDR3 bases are TGTGCCAGCAGCTTAGGGCAGGCCACAGATACGCAGTATTTT.

The chain couples TRBV2 to TRBJ2-5; D assignment may be TRBD1 or TRBD2 (5 bases each). Trimming took 7 bases from V and 9 from J, leaving 18 bases between them. Germline lookup yields CDR1 SNHLY and CDR2 FYNNEI. The CDR3 is 13 amino acids. CDR3 DNA: TGTGCCAGCAATCGGGACCCGAGGGTGGCCCAGTACTTC. It encodes CASNRDPRVAQYF.

The chain links TRBV4-2 to TRBJ2-1; weak D call: TRBD2 (5 bases). Germline CDR1 LGHNA, CDR2 YNFKEQ. The germline V and J ends were trimmed by 7 bases and 0 bases, with 16 bases remaining between them. This CDR3 spans 16 amino acids. The CDR3 sequence: CASTPVSGSSYNEQFF. In DNA, the CDR3 is TGTGCCAGCACCCCAGTGTCGGGGAGCTCCTACAATGAGCAGTTCTTC.

The rearrangement joins TRBV7-8 to TRBJ2-2; 14 bases fit TRBD2. Germline loops: CDR1 SGHVS, CDR2 FQNEAQ. After removal of 5 bases from V and 4 bases from J, the junction contained 6 bases not matched to a gene. This CDR3 region has 17 residues. The CDR3 coding sequence is TGTGCCAGCAGCCCCCCGACTAGCGGGGGGGCCACCGGGGAGCTGTTTTTT. It specifies CASSPPTSGGATGELFF. The variable domain in full, completed from reference TRBV7-8 and TRBJ2-2, reads GAGVSQSPRYKVAKRGQDVALRCDPISGHVSLFWYQQALGQGPEFLTYFQNEAQLDKSGLPSDRFFAERPEGSVSTLKIQRTQQEDSAVYLCASSPPTSGGATGELFFGEGSRLTVL.

This chain links TRBV7-9 with TRBJ1-1; no reliable D call. Germline CDR1 SEHNR, CDR2 FQNEAQ (reference sequence). The germline V and J ends were trimmed by 3 bases and 1 base, with 12 bases remaining between them. The CDR3 consists of 15 residues. The CDR3 is CASSFLQAENTEAFF. The CDR3 bases are TGTGCCAGCAGCTTTCTTCAGGCGGAGAACACTGAAGCTTTCTTT.

In the case of this clone: Different DNA sequences within this sample yield the same CDR3. The V gene is TRBV5-1, the J gene TRBJ1-2; D is possibly TRBD1 (5 bases). The V gene lost 2 bases and the J gene lost 2 bases, with 7 bases spanning the gap. The CDR3 loop spans 13 amino acids. Germline V gives CDR1 SGHRS, CDR2 YFSETQ. For the CDR3, the DNA is TGCGCCAGCAGCTTCGGGGGGAACTATGGCTACACCTTC. Residues: CASSFGGNYGYTF.

This clone was seen a single time. This chain connects TRBV5-6 to TRBJ1-2, with D possibly being TRBD1 (5 bases). Trimming removed 0 bases from V and 5 bases from J, with 11 bases in between. CDR3 length equals 14 residues. Germline assignment: CDR1 SGHDT and CDR2 YYEEEE. In DNA form, the CDR3 reads TGTGCCAGCAGCTTGGTCGTGGACAAGTATGGCTACACCTTC. Protein: CASSLVVDKYGYTF.

V usage is TRBV24-1 and J usage is TRBJ1-5; TRBD1 might be the D (5 bases). From germline, CDR1 is KGHDR and CDR2 SFDVKD. The CDR3 sequence is 13 residues long. V was trimmed by 1 base and J by 9 bases, leaving 9 bases between them. The CDR3 sequence is CATSDFSRGPQHF. CDR3 coding DNA: TGTGCCACCAGTGATTTTTCAAGGGGGCCCCAGCATTTT.

The CDR3 spells CAWATQRGYTF. The CDR3 region has the DNA TGTGCCTGGGCGACACAAAGAGGCTACACCTTC. This rearrangement joins TRBV30 to TRBJ1-2; D is uncertain. The germline gives CDR1 GTSNPN, CDR2 SVGIG (reference sequence). The length of the CDR3 is 11 residues. V shed 5 bases and J shed 8 bases, with 12 bases lying between them.

The rearrangement links TRBV7-9 to TRBJ2-2; 9 bases fit TRBD1. V lost 4 bases, J lost 6 bases, and 9 bases stayed unmatched. Germline loops: CDR1 SEHNR, CDR2 FQNEAQ (reference sequence). The CDR3 is made up of 16 amino acids. The CDR3 nucleotides read TGTGCCAGCAGCTCTCCGGGACAGGGTTGGTCCGGGGAGCTGTTTTTT. It codes for CASSSPGQGWSGELFF. Variable domain in full (rest from reference TRBV7-9 and TRBJ2-2): DTGVSQNPRHKITKRGQNVTFRCDPISEHNRLYWYRQTLGQGPEFLTYFQNEAQLEKSRLLSDRFSAERPKGSFSTLEIQRTEQGDSAMYLCASSSPGQGWSGELFFGEGSRLTVL.

This sequence joins TRBV15 and TRBJ2-3; D uncertain. The CDR3 is made up of 16 amino acids. Germline V gives CDR1 LNHNV, CDR2 YYDKDF (reference sequence). Trimming removed 0 bases from V and 1 base from J, with 11 bases in between. CDR3 loop: CATSRDLSSRTDTQYF. The CDR3 bases are TGTGCCACCAGCAGAGATCTGAGTAGTCGCACAGATACGCAGTATTTT.

The gene calls are TRBV5-1 and TRBJ2-5; 9 positions agree with TRBD1. Trimming removed 7 bases from V and 5 bases from J; junction bases left unmatched: 12. The CDR3 loop spans 15 amino acids. Germline V gene sequence: CDR1 SGHRS, CDR2 YFSETQ. The CDR3 reads CASSPGQGVRETQYF. CDR3 bases: TGCGCCAGCTCGCCGGGACAGGGAGTTCGGGAGACCCAGTACTTC.

The chain couples TRBV11-2 to TRBJ1-2, with a possible D match to TRBD1 (5 bases). Trimming took off 5 bases at V and 5 bases at J, with 24 bases between the two ends. The CDR3 spans 17 residues. CDR1 is SGHAT and CDR2 is FQNNGV in the germline V gene. The CDR3 spells CASSHPGGVTGLYGYTF. In DNA form, the CDR3 reads TGTGCCAGCAGCCATCCAGGCGGAGTTACGGGACTTTATGGCTACACCTTC.

V and J are TRBV6-5 and TRBJ1-4, with TRBD1 matching 7 bases. Germline V gene data show CDR1 as MNHEY and CDR2 as SVGAGI. Trimming cost V 6 bases and J 5 bases; bases outside gene matches: 9. The CDR3 totals 15 residues. The CDR3 DNA reads TGTGCCAGCAGGCCCCCGGGACAGTTGAATGAAAAACTGTTTTTT. Its translation is CASRPPGQLNEKLFF.

The chain links TRBV6-1 to TRBJ2-5; D may be TRBD2 (5 bases). The CDR3 spans 14 residues. The germline V gene has CDR1 MNHNS and CDR2 SASEGT. V was pared by 3 bases and J by 1 base, with 9 bases between. CDR3 in amino acids: CASSDRGSQETQYF. DNA for the CDR3: TGTGCCAGCAGTGATCGGGGATCCCAAGAGACCCAGTACTTC.

The J gene is TRBJ1-3, the V gene TRBV7-8, with a possible D match to TRBD1 (6 bases). The ends were cut back, 1 base at V and 1 base at J, with 11 bases in the middle. The CDR3 runs to 16 residues. CDR1 and CDR2 (germline): SGHVS, FQNEAQ. The CDR3 here is CASSLVQGGSGNTIYF. The CDR3 nucleotides read TGTGCCAGCAGCTTAGTACAGGGAGGGTCTGGAAACACCATATATTTT.

This chain links TRBV5-5 with TRBJ2-2; 11 bases match TRBD2. The CDR3 runs to 16 residues. Germline V CDR1 and CDR2: SGHKS, YYEKEE (reference sequence). The V gene end was trimmed by 4 bases and the J gene end by 5 bases; junction bases not matched to a gene: 7. In DNA form, the CDR3 reads TGTGCCAGCAGCCCTCTAGCGGGGGGCTCTACCGGGGAGCTGTTTTTT. It encodes CASSPLAGGSTGELFF.